The TCR beta chain under discussion was sequenced for a study of shared clonotypes between healthy human individuals. The overall study: Each donor contributed plates that comprised three CD4 naive, three CD4 memory, two CD8 naive and one CD8 memory.

Germline assignment: CDR1 SGHRS and CDR2 YFSETQ. Trimming took 7 bases from V and 2 from J, leaving 9 bases between them. The length of the CDR3 is 12 residues. Genomic DNA belonging to each subset was distributed in equal measure over several immunoSEQ plates. Produced via immunoSEQ multiplex PCR; TCRdb's table is partial and in-frame only. The top ten hold under 0.45% of the sample, which has 2.3 million or so clones, 85% to 95% seen once. A CD45RA+ naive subset and a CD45RA-negative memory subset were split from CD4+ cells. Specimen: naive CD4+ T cells from PBMCs. Subset meaning: CD45RA+ positively selected. The sequence came from a man between 18 and 35 years old in good health. Some clones in this sample may be carry-over from other donors' samples. The gene calls are TRBV5-1 and TRBJ2-5; D is uncertain. The CDR3 protein is CASGRDQETQYF. CDR3 nucleotide sequence: TGCGCCAGCGGTCGAGATCAAGAGACCCAGTACTTC.